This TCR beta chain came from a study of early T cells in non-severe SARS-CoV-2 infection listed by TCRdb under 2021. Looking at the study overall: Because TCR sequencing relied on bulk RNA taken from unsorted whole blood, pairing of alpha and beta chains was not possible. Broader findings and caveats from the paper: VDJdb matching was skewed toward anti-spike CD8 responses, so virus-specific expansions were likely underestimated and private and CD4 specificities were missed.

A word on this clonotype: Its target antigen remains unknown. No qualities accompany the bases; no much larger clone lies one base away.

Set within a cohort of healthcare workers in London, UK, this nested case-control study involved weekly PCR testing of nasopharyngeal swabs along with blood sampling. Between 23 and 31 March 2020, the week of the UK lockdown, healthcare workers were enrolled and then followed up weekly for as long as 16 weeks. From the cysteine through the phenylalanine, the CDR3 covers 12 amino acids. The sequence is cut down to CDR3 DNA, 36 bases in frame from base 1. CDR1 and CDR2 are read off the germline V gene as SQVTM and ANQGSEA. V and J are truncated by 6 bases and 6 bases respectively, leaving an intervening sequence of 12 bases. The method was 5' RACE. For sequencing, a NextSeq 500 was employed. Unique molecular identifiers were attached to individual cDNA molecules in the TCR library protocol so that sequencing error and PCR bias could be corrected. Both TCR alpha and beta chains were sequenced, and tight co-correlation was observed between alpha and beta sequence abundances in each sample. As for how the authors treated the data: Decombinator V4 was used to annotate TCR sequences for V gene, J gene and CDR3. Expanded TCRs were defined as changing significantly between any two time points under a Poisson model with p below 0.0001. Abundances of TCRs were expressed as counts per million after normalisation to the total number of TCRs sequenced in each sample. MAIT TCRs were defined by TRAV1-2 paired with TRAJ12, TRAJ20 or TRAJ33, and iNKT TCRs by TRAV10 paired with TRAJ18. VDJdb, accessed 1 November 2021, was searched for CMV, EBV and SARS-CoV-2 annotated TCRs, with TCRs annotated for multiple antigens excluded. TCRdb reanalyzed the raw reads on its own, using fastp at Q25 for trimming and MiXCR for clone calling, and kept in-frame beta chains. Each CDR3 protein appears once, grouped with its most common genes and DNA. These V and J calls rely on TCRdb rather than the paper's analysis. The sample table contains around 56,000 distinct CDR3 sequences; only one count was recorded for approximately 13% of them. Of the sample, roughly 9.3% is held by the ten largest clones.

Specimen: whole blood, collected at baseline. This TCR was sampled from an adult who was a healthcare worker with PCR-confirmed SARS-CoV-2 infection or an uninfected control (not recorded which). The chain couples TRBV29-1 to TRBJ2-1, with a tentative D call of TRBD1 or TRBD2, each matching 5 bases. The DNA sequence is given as TGCAGCGTCGACGGGACGCCCAATGAGCAGTTCTTC. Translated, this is CSVDGTPNEQFF.